One and the same sample provided the 16 T cell receptor beta chains below, sequenced in a study of early T cells in non-severe SARS-CoV-2 infection. TCRdb independently ran MiXCR on the 5' RACE reads; one entry per CDR3 protein. This sample has 75,000 to 100,000 distinct CDR3 sequences, with about an eighth found just once. The material sequenced was whole blood. The source is an adult who was a healthcare worker with PCR-confirmed SARS-CoV-2 infection or an uninfected control (not recorded which).

The chain uses TRBV7-9 and TRBJ1-3; D is uncertain. Deletions cut 5 bases from V and 11 bases from J, with 7 bases between. Germline-derived CDR1 and CDR2 are SEHNR and FQNEAQ (reference sequence). The CDR3 length is 10 residues. Here the CDR3 reads CASSPKAIYF. The CDR3 nucleotides read TGTGCCAGCAGCCCTAAAGCCATATATTTT. The full variable domain, in which reference TRBV7-9 and TRBJ1-3 provide the parts outside the CDR3, is DTGVSQNPRHKITKRGQNVTFRCDPISEHNRLYWYRQTLGQGPEFLTYFQNEAQLEKSRLLSDRFSAERPKGSFSTLEIQRTEQGDSAMYLCASSPKAIYFGEGSWLTVV.

This clonotype occurred many times. The rearrangement joins TRBV29-1 to TRBJ2-2; 10 bases agree with TRBD2. Trimming cost V 3 bases and J 11 bases; bases outside gene matches: 6. The CDR3 sequence is 13 residues long. Germline CDR1 is SQVTM and CDR2 is ANQGSEA. In DNA, the CDR3 is TGCAGCGTTGACGCTAGCGGGGGTCGAGAGCTGTTTTTT. It encodes CSVDASGGRELFF.

In this sample, this clonotype turned up a few times. V is TRBV7-9 and J is TRBJ1-4, with D hard to call. Trimming pared 5 bases from V and 1 base from J, leaving 11 bases between. This CDR3 comprises 15 residues. CDR1 is SEHNR and CDR2 is FQNEAQ in the germline V gene (reference sequence). CDR3 in DNA: TGTGCCAGCAGCGGCGCTTTTGGAACTAATGAAAAACTGTTTTTT. As protein: CASSGAFGTNEKLFF.

The chain employs TRBV28 and TRBJ1-5, with a weak D call TRBD1 (5 bases). This CDR3 contains 14 residues. Trimming took 1 base from V and 4 from J, leaving 8 bases between them. Per the germline V gene, CDR1 is MDHEN and CDR2 is SYDVKM. CDR3 nucleotides: TGTGCCAGCAGTTTATACGGGGGAAATCAGCCCCAGCATTTT. Protein product: CASSLYGGNQPQHF.

J is TRBJ2-5 and V is TRBV7-9; D is perhaps TRBD1 or TRBD2 (6 bases each). The V and J ends lost 5 bases and 4 bases respectively, with 11 bases between them. The CDR3 spans 13 residues. Germline V gene lookup returns CDR1 SEHNR and CDR2 FQNEAQ (reference sequence). CDR3 protein: CASSPPGAETQYF. CDR3 coding DNA: TGTGCCAGCAGCCCCCCGGGGGCAGAGACCCAGTACTTC.

This clonotype showed up many times. The chain joins TRBV20-1 to TRBJ2-3, with TRBD1 matching 7 bases. The CDR3 has 17 amino acids. Trimming cost V 3 bases and J 5 bases; bases outside gene matches: 17. Germline V CDR1 and CDR2: DFQATT, SNEGSKA (reference sequence). The CDR3 bases are TGCAGTGCTAGGGTGGCAGGGGGTTGGGCAATCGGAGATACGCAGTATTTT. Encoded protein: CSARVAGGWAIGDTQYF.

This sequence joins TRBV20-1 and TRBJ2-4; possible D gene TRBD1, 5 bases. V lost 5 bases and J 5 bases, leaving 10 bases between the germline ends. The germline V gene has CDR1 DFQATT and CDR2 SNEGSKA (reference sequence). The CDR3 is 12 residues long. CDR3 loop: CSAPQGENIQYF. The CDR3 DNA reads TGCAGTGCTCCCCAGGGTGAAAACATTCAGTACTTC.

This chain connects TRBV4-1 to TRBJ2-7; 10 positions match TRBD1. The CDR3 runs to 16 residues. The ends lost 3 bases at V and 3 bases at J; junction bases unmatched: 8. Germline V CDR1 and CDR2: MGHRA, YSYEKL. CDR3 loop: CASSHQTGTGDYEQYF. As DNA, the CDR3 is TGCGCCAGCAGCCACCAAACCGGGACAGGGGACTACGAGCAGTACTTC.

The chain joins TRBV7-9 to TRBJ2-1; 14 nucleotides match TRBD2. Germline loops: CDR1 SEHNR, CDR2 FQNEAQ (reference sequence). With V trimmed by 3 bases and J by 8 bases, 9 bases remained unmatched. The CDR3 consists of 17 residues. CDR3 sequence (DNA): TGTGCCAGCAGCTTGCCTTCCGGGACTAGCGGGAGCTATGAGCAGTTCTTC. Protein sequence: CASSLPSGTSGSYEQFF.

The sample holds a few counts of this clonotype. The chain recombines TRBV7-8 with TRBJ2-2; weak D call: TRBD1 (7 bases). This CDR3 is built from 16 residues. The V end was cut by 4 bases, the J end by 4 bases, with 16 bases between. CDR1 is SGHVS and CDR2 is FQNEAQ in the germline V gene. The CDR3 DNA follows: TGTGCCAGCAGCTCCCTCAGGGGGGCCCTCACCGGGGAGCTGTTTTTT. Translating gives CASSSLRGALTGELFF.

The V gene is TRBV29-1, the J gene TRBJ1-1; D gene ambiguous. Germline assignment: CDR1 SQVTM and CDR2 ANQGSEA. V was clipped by 5 bases and J by 6 bases, with 7 bases between them. CDR3 length equals 10 residues. CDR3 bases: TGCAGCGTTCCCGGGGCTGAAGCTTTCTTT. This sequence encodes CSVPGAEAFF.

The chain has TRBV5-1 and TRBJ1-1; tentatively, D is TRBD1 (6 bases). Germline lookup yields CDR1 SGHRS and CDR2 YFSETQ. This CDR3 comprises 14 residues. The V end was cut by 3 bases, the J end by 5 bases, with 14 bases between. DNA for the CDR3: TGCGCCAGCAGCTCATACCCAGGGGTTACTGAAGCTTTCTTT. Amino acid sequence: CASSSYPGVTEAFF.

V gene TRBV5-5 combines with J gene TRBJ1-1; 10 bases align to TRBD1. The CDR3 is 13 amino acids. The J segment lost 11 bases and the V segment lost 0 bases, leaving 4 bases of the junction unmatched. The germline V gene encodes CDR1 SGHKS and CDR2 YYEKEE (reference sequence). Here the CDR3 DNA reads TGTGCCAGCAGCTTGGCTCCGGGACAGGGGGCTTTCTTT. Its protein product is CASSLAPGQGAFF.

The chain has TRBV7-6 and TRBJ1-6; no reliable D call. The CDR3 runs to 14 residues. The germline V gene has CDR1 SGHVS and CDR2 FNYEAQ. Trimming shortened V by 5 bases and J by 0 bases, and 5 bases separated the two germline ends. CDR3 protein: CASSTSSYNSPLHF. Written as DNA, the CDR3 is TGTGCCAGCAGCACGAGCTCCTATAATTCACCCCTCCACTTT.

This clonotype was seen more than once but under ten times. The chain employs TRBV5-4 and TRBJ1-1; 8 bases fit TRBD1. With 2 bases clipped from V and 6 bases from J, the junction kept 9 bases outside the gene matches. The CDR3 is 15 amino acids. Germline values: CDR1 SGHNT, CDR2 YYREEE (reference sequence). As DNA, the CDR3 is TGTGCCAGCAGCTTCCAGGGGGCGGGCGGCGCTGAAGCTTTCTTT. It yields the protein CASSFQGAGGAEAFF.

The chain uses TRBV6-2 or TRBV6-3 and TRBJ1-1, with a tentative D call TRBD1 (5 bases). Between the trimmed V and J ends, which lost 5 bases and 0 bases, there was a span of 10 bases. The CDR3 length is 14 residues. Germline CDR1 MNHEY, CDR2 SVGEGT. This CDR3 reads CASSRQTLNTEAFF. The DNA for the CDR3 is TGTGCCAGCAGTCGACAGACCTTGAACACTGAAGCTTTCTTT.